This TCR beta chain was captured by sequencing in a study of CD8+ T cells in alopecia areata. This clone has only a few counts. Indicated treatment: oral pan-JAK inhibitor, 5-10 mg twice daily. Following RNA extraction, reverse transcription yielded cDNA that acted as the sequencing template. Only in-frame clones appear in the TCRdb table, and some are missing; sequencing was by immunoSEQ multiplex PCR. The repertoire holds a few hundred thousand clones, roughly 40% seen once, with roughly 2.8% in the top ten. The sample in question was CD4+ T cells sorted from blood, obtained at roughly week 36, from a patient treated with tofacitinib. The sequence was collected from a human donor with alopecia areata.

The CDR3 here is CASKAGGSYEQYF. The DNA of the CDR3 is TGTGCCAGCAAGGCGGGAGGCTCCTACGAGCAGTACTTC. V gene TRBV27 combines with J gene TRBJ2-7; the match to TRBD2 covers 8 bases. CDR1 is MNHEY, CDR2 SMNVEV, per germline (reference sequence). The V gene end was trimmed by 7 bases and the J gene end by 0 bases; junction bases not matched to a gene: 2. The CDR3 extends over 13 amino acids.